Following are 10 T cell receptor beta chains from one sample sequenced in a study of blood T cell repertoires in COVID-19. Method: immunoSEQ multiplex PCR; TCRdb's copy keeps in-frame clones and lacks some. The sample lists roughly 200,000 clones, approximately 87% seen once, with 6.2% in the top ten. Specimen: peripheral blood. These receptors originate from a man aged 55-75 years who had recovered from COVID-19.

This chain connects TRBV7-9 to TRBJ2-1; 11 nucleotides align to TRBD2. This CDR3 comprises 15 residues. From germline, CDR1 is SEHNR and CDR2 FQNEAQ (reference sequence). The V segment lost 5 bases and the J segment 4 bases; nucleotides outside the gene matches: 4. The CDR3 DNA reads TGTGCCAGCAGCCAACTAGCGGGAGTTTACAATGAGCAGTTCTTC. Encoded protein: CASSQLAGVYNEQFF.

This CDR3 is CASSYGASQGGEQFF. The CDR3 nucleotides are TGTGCCAGCAGTTACGGGGCCTCCCAAGGGGGTGAGCAGTTCTTC. The chain recombines TRBV6-5 with TRBJ2-1; TRBD1 is a possible D gene (6 bases). Germline V gene lookup returns CDR1 MNHEY and CDR2 SVGAGI. V lost 2 bases and J lost 9, with 17 bases in between. This CDR3 spans 15 amino acids.

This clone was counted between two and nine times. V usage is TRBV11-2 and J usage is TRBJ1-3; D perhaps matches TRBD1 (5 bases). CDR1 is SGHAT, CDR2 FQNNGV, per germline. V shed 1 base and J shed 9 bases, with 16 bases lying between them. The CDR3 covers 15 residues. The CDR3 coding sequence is TGTGCCAGCAGCTTAGTCTGGTCTGACGGGGGCACCATATATTTT. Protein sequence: CASSLVWSDGGTIYF.

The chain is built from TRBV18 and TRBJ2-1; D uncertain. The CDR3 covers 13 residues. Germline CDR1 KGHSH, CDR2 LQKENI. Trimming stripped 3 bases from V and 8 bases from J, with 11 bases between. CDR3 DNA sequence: TGTGCCAGCTCACCTCCAGGCCCCGATGAGCAGTTCTTC. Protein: CASSPPGPDEQFF.

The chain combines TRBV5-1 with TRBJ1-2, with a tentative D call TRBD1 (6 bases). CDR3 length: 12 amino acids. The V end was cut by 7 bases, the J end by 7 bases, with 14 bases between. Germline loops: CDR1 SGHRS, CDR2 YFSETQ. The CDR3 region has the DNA TGCGCCAGCGGCAGGGGCGAGGGTGGCTACACCTTC. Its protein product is CASGRGEGGYTF.

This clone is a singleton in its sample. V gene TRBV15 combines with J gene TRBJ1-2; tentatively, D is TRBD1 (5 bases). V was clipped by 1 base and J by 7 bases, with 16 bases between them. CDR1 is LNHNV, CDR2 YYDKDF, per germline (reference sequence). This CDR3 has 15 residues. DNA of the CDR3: TGTGCCACCAGCAGAGCCCCAGGGTCCCTAAGTGGCTACACCTTC. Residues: CATSRAPGSLSGYTF.

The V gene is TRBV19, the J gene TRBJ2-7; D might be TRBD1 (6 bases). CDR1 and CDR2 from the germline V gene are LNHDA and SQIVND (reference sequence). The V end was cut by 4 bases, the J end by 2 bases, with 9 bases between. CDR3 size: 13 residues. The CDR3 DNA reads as TGTGCCAGTAGTACAGGGGCCGCCTACGAGCAGTACTTC. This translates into CASSTGAAYEQYF.

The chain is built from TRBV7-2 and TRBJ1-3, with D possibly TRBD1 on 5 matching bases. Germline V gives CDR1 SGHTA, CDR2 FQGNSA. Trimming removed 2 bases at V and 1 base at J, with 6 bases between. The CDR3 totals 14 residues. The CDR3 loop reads CASSLRGSGNTIYF. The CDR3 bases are TGTGCCAGCAGCTTAAGGGGTTCTGGAAACACCATATATTTT.

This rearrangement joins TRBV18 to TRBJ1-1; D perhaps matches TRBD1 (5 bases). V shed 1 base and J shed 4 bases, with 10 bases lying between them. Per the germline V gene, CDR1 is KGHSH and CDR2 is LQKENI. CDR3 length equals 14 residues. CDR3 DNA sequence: TGTGCCAGCTCACCACAGGGGATGAGCACTGAAGCTTTCTTT. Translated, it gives CASSPQGMSTEAFF.

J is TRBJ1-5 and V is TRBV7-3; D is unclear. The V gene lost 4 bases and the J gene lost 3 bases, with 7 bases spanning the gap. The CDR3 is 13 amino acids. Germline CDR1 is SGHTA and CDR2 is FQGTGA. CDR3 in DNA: TGTGCCAGCAGCTCCGGGGTCAATCAGCCCCAGCATTTT. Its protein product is CASSSGVNQPQHF.